A single sample is the source of the 8 T cell receptor beta chains below, sequenced in a study of T cells in tuberculosis. Sequenced by immunoSEQ multiplex PCR; TCRdb stores in-frame clones only, minus some. Of fewer than 30,000 clones listed, 90% to 95% are singletons. Sequenced input: PBMCs. The source is a donor between 5 and 29 years old with latent tuberculosis or without tuberculosis infection.

The chain employs TRBV25-1 and TRBJ2-1; a possible D gene is TRBD2 (6 bases). V lost 5 bases to trimming and J lost 15 bases, with 23 bases between them. CDR1 MGHDK and CDR2 SYGVNS come from the germline V gene. This CDR3 spans 14 amino acids. As DNA, the CDR3 is TGTGCCAGCAGTCTTTATGAAAGGGAGGACAACGCGTTCTTC. It specifies CASSLYEREDNAFF. The full variable domain, in which reference TRBV25-1 and TRBJ2-1 provide the parts outside the CDR3, is EADIYQTPRYLVIGTGKKITLECSQTMGHDKMYWYQQDPGMELHLIHYSYGVNSTEKGDLSSESTVSRIRTEHFPLTLESARPSHTSQYLCASSLYEREDNAFFGPGTRLTVL.

This clone was counted once. This chain connects TRBV28 to TRBJ1-4, with D possibly TRBD1 on 5 matching bases. In germline, CDR1 is MDHEN, CDR2 SYDVKM. Trimming cost V 6 bases and J 17 bases, with 19 bases left between them. The CDR3 contains 12 residues. The CDR3 spells CASRRQTQVLFF. The CDR3 DNA is TGTGCCAGCAGAAGACAGACCCAGGTCCTTTTTTTT.

The chain joins TRBV7-6 to TRBJ2-7, with TRBD1 matching over 9 bases. With V trimmed by 6 bases and J by 5 bases, 14 bases remained unmatched. The CDR3 has 16 amino acids. CDR1 is SGHVS, CDR2 FNYEAQ, per germline. CDR3 in amino acids: CASRGGQGRSSDEQYF. The CDR3 DNA sequence: TGTGCCAGCAGGGGGGGACAGGGACGGTCGTCCGACGAGCAGTACTTC.

V usage is TRBV6-5 and J usage is TRBJ2-6; perhaps TRBD1 as D (5 bases). Deletions cut 0 bases from V and 7 bases from J, with 10 bases between. The CDR3 has 15 amino acids. Germline CDR1 is MNHEY and CDR2 is SVGAGI. Here the CDR3 reads CASSYSTGVANVLTF. CDR3 nucleotide sequence: TGTGCCAGCAGTTACTCAACAGGAGTTGCCAACGTCCTGACTTTC.

V and J are TRBV7-9 and TRBJ2-5; D remains ambiguous. V lost 3 bases and J 4 bases, leaving 6 bases between the germline ends. CDR1 SEHNR and CDR2 FQNEAQ come from the germline V gene (reference sequence). The CDR3 is 12 amino acids. The CDR3 coding sequence is TGTGCCAGCAGCTTCGTCTCAGAGACCCAGTACTTC. It specifies CASSFVSETQYF. The variable domain in full, with the rest retrieved from reference TRBV7-9 and TRBJ2-5, is DTGVSQNPRHKITKRGQNVTFRCDPISEHNRLYWYRQTLGQGPEFLTYFQNEAQLEKSRLLSDRFSAERPKGSFSTLEIQRTEQGDSAMYLCASSFVSETQYFGPGTRLLVL.

The chain couples TRBV19 to TRBJ2-3, with D hard to call. V was cut by 4 bases and J by 3 bases, with 8 bases left in between. Germline lookup yields CDR1 LNHDA and CDR2 SQIVND (reference sequence). The CDR3 sequence is 13 residues long. CDR3 DNA sequence: TGTGCCAGTAGTACCAGGATTACAGATACGCAGTATTTT. Translated: CASSTRITDTQYF.

V is TRBV15 and J is TRBJ2-3; D remains ambiguous. The CDR3 covers 14 residues. Trimming pared 0 bases from V and 0 bases from J, leaving 4 bases between. The germline CDR1 and CDR2 sequences are LNHNV and YYDKDF (reference sequence). As DNA, the CDR3 is TGTGCCACCAGCAGAGACTATAGCACAGATACGCAGTATTTT. It translates to CATSRDYSTDTQYF.

The CDR3 is CASSIGQPSGANVLTF. The DNA of the CDR3 is TGTGCCAGCAGTATTGGGCAGCCCTCTGGGGCCAACGTCCTGACTTTC. This chain uses TRBV28 with TRBJ2-6; D is unclear. The CDR3 runs to 16 residues. The V end was cut by 5 bases, the J end by 0 bases, with 11 bases between. Germline V gene data show CDR1 as MDHEN and CDR2 as SYDVKM. Complete variable domain (other parts from reference TRBV28 and TRBJ2-6): DVKVTQSSRYLVKRTGEKVFLECVQDMDHENMFWYRQDPGLGLRLIYFSYDVKMKEKGDIPEGYSVSREKKERFSLILESASTNQTSMYLCASSIGQPSGANVLTFGAGSRLTVL.